What follows is one T cell receptor beta chain and its context. What this receptor recognizes is not known. The sample holds no much larger clone one base away, and base qualities are not on file. The CDR3 measures 13 amino acids from cysteine to phenylalanine. Only CDR3 DNA remains: 39 bases, in frame from the first base. V ends up 11 bases short and J 9 bases short, with an unmatched junction base count of 10. For CDR1 and CDR2, the germline V gene (reference sequence) lists MNHEY and SMNVEV. The data stem from a study of T cell responses to AZD1222 COVID-19 vaccine listed by TCRdb under 2021. In the study overall: TCR sequencing covered roughly 230 trial participants: 200 to 220 given two doses of AZD1222 and 26 given two doses of MenACWY control vaccine. Enrollment into the trials was organized by age into subgroups of 18-55, 56-69 and 70-plus years, and those subgroups contained about 160, 30 and 59 TCR-sequenced participants, respectively.

The time point label for this specimen denotes: about 28 days (+/-7) after the second vaccine dose. AZD1222 recipients with second doses at about 4 weeks or about 12 weeks were pooled, because spike-specific TCR depth and breadth did not differ between schedules. Vaccinee samples came from UK trials COV001 and COV002, including a single-blind randomized controlled phase 2/3 trial of AZD1222 (ChAdOx1 nCoV-19) in healthy adults. Trial participant PBMC samples were collected at day 0 and day 28 after the second dose for TCRbeta chain sequencing. Overall study outcomes, separate from this receptor: Because no day 14 peak-response samples were available, repertoires were characterized only after the peak T cell response. Reportedly, close to half of the unique spike-specific TCRs recognized epitopes lying outside the regions that are mutated in the B.1.351 and B.1.1.7 variants. Most participants were white British and females outnumbered males, and the authors suggested that clonal diversity may have been underestimated. In the small 56-69-year group, the increase in depth fell short of significance, most likely because of low power. After two AZD1222 doses, spike-specific TCR breadth and depth were significantly higher than at day 0 and than in MenACWY recipients. Conclusions about previously exposed vaccinees are limited, since just five or six AZD1222 recipients were seropositive for SARS-CoV-2 at baseline. CD4 TCRs associated with the vaccine covered the entire spike protein, and the dominant responses were in regions 160-218 and 743-854.

The CDR3 regions of human TCRbeta chains were analyzed by immunosequencing. The study's processing was this. TCRs in the repertoires were matched against a reference library of SARS-CoV-2-specific TCRs that had been generated with the MIRA antigen-specificity platform. Breadth was defined as the fraction of unique TCRs that were SARS-CoV-2-associated. Depth was defined as the fraction of total T cells that were SARS-CoV-2-associated. Each spike-specific TCR was assigned to its reactive spike region and to a CD4 or CD8 class using the MIRA data. Log10-transformed breadth and depth values were compared by one-way ANOVA with Sidak's multiple comparisons tests. The source is immuneACCESS, and TCRdb retained only in-frame sequences with V and J called. Part of the clones is not carried over; for the studies checked, unresolved V genes explain less than half of this, and the remainder is unexplained. V and J calls and clone size are given by that table; D and trimming were obtained from the DNA. The sample table records around 70,000 clones; roughly 85% of these occur just once. The ten largest clones take up 1.3% of the sample.

The clonotype was recovered from an adult who received the AZD1222 COVID-19 vaccine. The V and J segments used are TRBV27 and TRBJ2-1; 10 bases in between match TRBD2. The sample consisted of peripheral blood, taken 28 days after the second AZD1222 dose. The CDR3 protein: CAGSSGSNGEQFF. The nucleotide sequence reads as follows: TGTGCCGGTTCTAGCGGGAGTAACGGTGAGCAGTTCTTC.